The clone carrying this TCR beta chain was seen many times. The antigen remains undetermined. Samples came from axillary lymph nodes draining the breast cancer. This record comes from a study of breast tumors, draining lymph nodes, adjacent tissues. General study findings and limits: The data were judged consistent with most tumor T cells coming from lymph node and expanding in tumor. Tumor TCR diversity was below lymph nodes but above nontumor tissue.

The V and J ends lost 0 bases and 5 bases, in that order; junction bases with no gene match: 5. Per the germline V gene, CDR1 is DFQATT and CDR2 is SNEGSKA (reference sequence). The CDR3 consists of 14 residues. MiXCR, applied by TCRdb to the multiplex PCR reads, yields one record per CDR3 protein. Counted here are under 250,000 distinct CDR3 sequences, about 30% occurring once; the ten biggest clones make up 1.2% to 1.5%. This sequence was found in a female donor with breast cancer. Some clones in this sample may be carry-over from other donors' samples. The sample comprised axillary lymph node tissue. The V gene is TRBV20-1, the J gene TRBJ2-7; TRBD2 aligns across 9 bases. CDR3 amino acids: CSARDRTSVNEQYF. CDR3 nucleotides: TGCAGTGCTAGAGATCGGACTAGCGTAAACGAGCAGTACTTC.